The T cell receptor beta chain under discussion was sequenced for a study of tissue T cells after allogeneic stem cell transplantation. This clone has just one count. Gene names and germline match the mouse. The CDR3 extends 1 residue past the end of the read, so its final part is completed from the germline J gene. Time point denoted: mouse harvest day 7 after allogeneic transplant. The graft held 10^6 splenic CD5+ T cells and 10^7 T-cell-depleted bone marrow cells. V lost 3 bases and J 0 bases, leaving 8 bases between the germline ends. Germline CDR1 is NSQYPW and CDR2 is LRSPGD (reference sequence). This CDR3 is built from 15 residues. The table came from immunoSEQ multiplex PCR; TCRdb's copy has only in-frame clones and leaves some out. The data show 5,500 to 8,500 clones, about 53% seen once.

This sequence originates from a female BALB/c mouse given C57BL/6 T cells with graft-versus-host disease after an allogeneic hematopoietic cell transplant. This chain connects TRBV1 to TRBJ2-2, with a possible D match to TRBD1 (6 bases). Sequencing was carried out using gut tissue. The sequenced CDR3 bases are TGCACCTGCAGTGCCGGGACAACAAACACCGGGCAGCTCTAC. It is translated as CTCSAGTTNTGQLY. The CDR3 in full is CTCSAGTTNTGQLYF. The entire variable domain, with the rest obtained from reference TRBV1 and TRBJ2-2, is as follows: VTLLEQNPRWRLVPRGQAVNLRCILKNSQYPWMSWYQQDLQKQLQWLFTLRSPGDKEVKSLPGADYLATRVTDTELRLQVANMSQGRTLYCTCSAGTTNTGQLYFGEGSKLTVL.